One sample yielded the 24 T cell receptor beta chains listed below, sequenced in a study of T cells after yellow fever vaccination (dated by TCRdb to about 2019). Library creation used 5' RACE. Data came from an Illumina HiSeq 2500. Using fastp trimming at Q25 and MiXCR clonotype assembly, TCRdb reanalyzed the public sequencing data and kept in-frame beta chains. A single entry per CDR3 protein holds the most common genes and DNA from its merged rows. The sample table lists under 550,000 distinct CDR3 sequences, about a fifth of them with a count of one. Of the sample, 15% to 20% is held by the ten largest clones. The treatment or condition label, read with the paper, signifies: live attenuated yellow fever vaccine strain. The sample in question was PBMCs, obtained roughly 20 days after the first yellow fever vaccination. The receptors stem from a man between 18 and 29 years old who received the YFV17D yellow fever vaccine.

DNA of the CDR3: TGTGCCACCAACCACGGGCAGTATTTT. It yields the protein CATNHGQYF. V usage is TRBV6-5 and J usage is TRBJ2-3; D unresolved. The CDR3 loop spans 9 amino acids. Germline V gene sequence: CDR1 MNHEY, CDR2 SVGAGI. V dropped 10 bases and J dropped 11 bases, with 10 bases sitting between them.

There are a few counts of this clonotype. The chain couples TRBV7-2 to TRBJ1-2; TRBD1 might be the D (5 bases). There are 14 residues in the CDR3. V lost 6 bases and J 8 bases, leaving 19 bases between the germline ends. Germline CDR1 is SGHTA and CDR2 is FQGNSA. CDR3 protein: CASSPTRDFWGYTF. CDR3 in DNA: TGTGCCAGCAGTCCAACTCGGGACTTTTGGGGCTACACCTTC. The whole variable domain, filled in from reference TRBV7-2 and TRBJ1-2, reads GAGVSQSPSNKVTEKGKDVELRCDPISGHTALYWYRQSLGQGLEFLIYFQGNSAPDKSGLPSDRFSAERTGGSVSTLTIQRTQQEDSAVYLCASSPTRDFWGYTFGSGTRLTVV.

In its sample, this clonotype was seen a few times. V gene TRBV7-2 combines with J gene TRBJ2-1; 11 positions match TRBD2. Unmatched junction bases numbered 10, after V lost 4 bases and J lost 8 bases. The CDR3 has 16 residues. The germline CDR1 and CDR2 sequences are SGHTA and FQGNSA. In nucleotides, the CDR3 is TGTGCCAGCAGCTCGGTTAGCGGGGGGGCAGAAGATGAGCAGTTCTTC. Translating gives CASSSVSGGAEDEQFF.

The rearrangement joins TRBV10-3 to TRBJ1-1; D gene uncertain. CDR1 is ENHRY and CDR2 is SYGVKD in the germline V gene. V lost 5 bases, J lost 6 bases, and 13 bases lay in between. This CDR3 contains 13 residues. CDR3 in DNA: TGTGCCATCAGTCGCACCGGACGGTCTGAAGCTTTCTTT. Protein sequence: CAISRTGRSEAFF.

This chain joins TRBV10-3 and TRBJ1-5, with TRBD1 identical over 7 bases. This CDR3 spans 14 amino acids. Germline CDR1 ENHRY, CDR2 SYGVKD. After removal of 5 bases from V and 1 base from J, the junction contained 2 bases not matched to a gene. The CDR3 DNA reads TGTGCCATCAGTTTACAGGGGAGCAATCAGCCCCAGCATTTT. The encoded protein is CAISLQGSNQPQHF.

The chain combines TRBV5-1 with TRBJ1-2, with D tentatively TRBD1 (5 bases). Germline lookup yields CDR1 SGHRS and CDR2 YFSETQ. The germline V and J ends were trimmed by 0 bases and 6 bases, with 9 bases remaining between them. CDR3 length: 13 amino acids. The CDR3 coding sequence is TGCGCCAGCAGCTTGGGTTCAGGGCATGGCTACACCTTC. Translating it yields CASSLGSGHGYTF.

This clonotype was observed a handful of times. The V gene is TRBV21-1, the J gene TRBJ2-4; the table calls TRBD1, which could not be checked here. TRBV21-1 is classified as a pseudogene. CDR3 length equals 15 residues. This CDR3 is CASSKQTGKKNIQYF. The CDR3 DNA is TGTGCCAGCAGCAAACAGACAGGAAAAAAAAACATTCAGTACTTC.

The chain recombines TRBV14 with TRBJ1-3, with D uncertain. The CDR3 length is 16 residues. CDR1 is SGHDN, CDR2 FVKESK, per germline. The V end lost 0 bases, the J end lost 0 bases, and 9 bases lay between the germline ends. CDR3 region: CASSQDLMSSGNTIYF. As DNA, the CDR3 is TGTGCCAGCAGCCAAGATCTGATGAGCTCTGGAAACACCATATATTTT. Filled out from reference TRBV14 and TRBJ1-3, the complete variable domain reads EAGVTQFPSHSVIEKGQTVTLRCDPISGHDNLYWYRRVMGKEIKFLLHFVKESKQDESGMPNNRFLAERTGGTYSTLKVQPAELEDSGVYFCASSQDLMSSGNTIYFGEGSWLTVV.

This clonotype was picked up a small number of times. The gene calls are TRBV12-3 or TRBV12-4 and TRBJ2-3; a possible D gene is TRBD1 (6 bases). CDR3 length: 15 amino acids. The germline V and J ends were trimmed by 7 bases and 0 bases, with 14 bases remaining between them. CDR3 amino acids: CASTLVGASTDTQYF. The CDR3 coding sequence is TGTGCCAGCACCTTAGTGGGGGCTAGCACAGATACGCAGTATTTT.

The chain recombines TRBV12-3 or TRBV12-4 with TRBJ2-1; either TRBD1 or TRBD2 may fit D (5 bases each). V was cut by 6 bases and J by 4 bases, with 19 bases left in between. The length of the CDR3 is 16 residues. CDR3 coding DNA: TGTGCCAGCAGGGGTCCCGGGGCTGCGGATTACAATGAGCAGTTCTTC. Residues: CASRGPGAADYNEQFF.

This clonotype was seen a few times. The rearrangement links TRBV20-1 to TRBJ2-7, with 11 bases matching TRBD2. Germline V gives CDR1 DFQATT, CDR2 SNEGSKA (reference sequence). The CDR3 extends over 18 amino acids. The ends lost 2 bases at V and 5 bases at J; junction bases unmatched: 17. CDR3 sequence (DNA): TGCAGTGCTAGATCTCTGGGTAGCGGGGGGGCTGAATCTGACGAGCAGTACGTC. It yields the protein CSARSLGSGGAESDEQYV.

This clonotype came up a few times. This sequence joins TRBV11-2 and TRBJ1-3; no firm D call. This CDR3 spans 14 amino acids. Germline loops: CDR1 SGHAT, CDR2 FQNNGV. Trimming removed 1 base from V and 0 bases from J, with 4 bases in between. The CDR3 DNA sequence: TGTGCCAGCAGCTTAGCCCTCTCTGGAAACACCATATATTTT. Protein product: CASSLALSGNTIYF.

The table lists this clonotype with many counts. V usage is TRBV18 and J usage is TRBJ2-5; D may match TRBD1 or TRBD2 (6 bases each). The V and J ends lost 1 base and 9 bases respectively, with 9 bases between them. CDR1 is KGHSH and CDR2 is LQKENI in the germline V gene. This CDR3 is 12 amino acids long. CDR3 sequence (DNA): TGTGCCAGCTCACCACAGGAGGGGGCCCAGTACTTC. It codes for CASSPQEGAQYF.

The CDR3 DNA follows: TGTGCCAGCAGCGCAACTAGCACAGATACGCAGTATTTT. Protein sequence: CASSATSTDTQYF. The rearrangement links TRBV9 to TRBJ2-3; D call uncertain. Between the trimmed V and J ends, which lost 3 bases and 0 bases, there was a span of 5 bases. The V gene's germline CDR1 is SGDLS and CDR2 YYNGEE. This CDR3 region has 13 residues.

The CDR3 protein is CASGRVITTTNEKLFF. Here the CDR3 DNA reads TGTGCTAGTGGTCGGGTTATCACGACAACTAATGAAAAACTGTTTTTT. This sequence joins TRBV12-5 and TRBJ1-4; D not resolved. Trimming stripped 5 bases from V and 0 bases from J, with 13 bases between. CDR1 and CDR2 from the germline V gene are LGHNT and FRNRAP. CDR3 length: 16 residues.

Many counts were recorded for this clonotype. The chain is built from TRBV7-2 and TRBJ2-7; D is unresolved. Germline V gene lookup returns CDR1 SGHTA and CDR2 FQGNSA. Trimming removed 4 bases from V and 3 bases from J, with 4 bases in between. The CDR3 extends over 11 amino acids. The CDR3 here is CASSSNYEQYF. The CDR3 DNA sequence: TGTGCCAGCAGCTCCAACTACGAGCAGTACTTC.

This clonotype showed up many times. V gene TRBV7-2 combines with J gene TRBJ2-5; D unclear. The CDR3 consists of 13 residues. Germline assignment: CDR1 SGHTA and CDR2 FQGNSA. Trimming took off 3 bases at V and 3 bases at J, with 8 bases between the two ends. The CDR3 region is CASSFTREETQYF. The DNA for the CDR3 is TGTGCCAGCAGCTTTACCCGGGAAGAGACCCAGTACTTC.

The chain couples TRBV5-1 to TRBJ1-1; 8 nucleotides agree with TRBD1. The CDR3 covers 16 residues. The V gene's germline CDR1 is SGHRS and CDR2 YFSETQ. V was pared by 5 bases and J by 2 bases, with 11 bases of the junction left unmatched. The chain's CDR3 is CASRLTGEAFNTEAFF. DNA for the CDR3: TGCGCCAGCAGATTGACAGGGGAGGCCTTCAACACTGAAGCTTTCTTT.

This clonotype appeared a few times. The genes are TRBV29-1 and TRBJ1-5; 9 bases are a match to TRBD1. Germline values: CDR1 SQVTM, CDR2 ANQGSEA. Trimming at V came to 7 bases and at J to 0 bases, leaving 4 bases not matched to a gene. This CDR3 is 14 amino acids long. CDR3 nucleotide sequence: TGCAGCGCTGGGACAGGGAATAGCAATCAGCCCCAGCATTTT. Protein: CSAGTGNSNQPQHF.

This clonotype was recorded a few times. The rearrangement joins TRBV19 to TRBJ2-7; no firm D call. CDR1 is LNHDA, CDR2 SQIVND, per germline (reference sequence). V lost 8 bases and J 3 bases, leaving 14 bases between the germline ends. This CDR3 is 13 amino acids long. The CDR3: CASSPREDYEQYF. The CDR3 coding sequence is TGTGCCAGTTCACCACGAGAGGACTACGAGCAGTACTTC.

Regarding this clonotype: Mismatch with germline at one junction end may stem from a read error. V is TRBV5-1 and J is TRBJ2-3, with TRBD2 as a possible D gene (5 bases). CDR3 length: 14 residues. Looked up from germline, CDR1 is SGHRS and CDR2 is YFSETQ. The CDR3 DNA is TGCGCCAGCAGCTCCCGAGGGAACGCAGATGCGCAGTATTTT. This codes for CASSSRGNADAQYF.

This rearrangement joins TRBV10-1 to TRBJ2-1; 8 nucleotides line up with TRBD2. The CDR3 consists of 14 residues. Germline V lookup: CDR1 WNHNN, CDR2 SYGVQD (reference sequence). Trimming removed 6 bases from V and 6 bases from J; junction bases left unmatched: 7. CDR3 coding DNA: TGCGCCAGCAGCGGGGGGGGGCCAGGCAATGAGCAGTTCTTC. Protein: CASSGGGPGNEQFF.

This sequence joins TRBV6-5 and TRBJ1-1; D not resolved. V dropped 1 base and J dropped 5 bases, with 8 bases sitting between them. The CDR3 loop spans 13 amino acids. Germline CDR1 reads MNHEY; CDR2 reads SVGAGI. CDR3 sequence (DNA): TGTGCCAGCAGTTACTACCCCAAAACTGAAGCTTTCTTT. This translates into CASSYYPKTEAFF.

This clonotype was detected a few times. The chain joins TRBV27 to TRBJ2-2; D not resolved. Trimming took 5 bases from V and 5 from J, leaving 21 bases between them. Germline V CDR1 and CDR2: MNHEY, SMNVEV (reference sequence). This CDR3 has 17 amino acids. In DNA form, the CDR3 reads TGTGCCAGCAGTAATAAACTCCGGTCAGATGATACCGGGGAGCTGTTTTTT. Translated: CASSNKLRSDDTGELFF.